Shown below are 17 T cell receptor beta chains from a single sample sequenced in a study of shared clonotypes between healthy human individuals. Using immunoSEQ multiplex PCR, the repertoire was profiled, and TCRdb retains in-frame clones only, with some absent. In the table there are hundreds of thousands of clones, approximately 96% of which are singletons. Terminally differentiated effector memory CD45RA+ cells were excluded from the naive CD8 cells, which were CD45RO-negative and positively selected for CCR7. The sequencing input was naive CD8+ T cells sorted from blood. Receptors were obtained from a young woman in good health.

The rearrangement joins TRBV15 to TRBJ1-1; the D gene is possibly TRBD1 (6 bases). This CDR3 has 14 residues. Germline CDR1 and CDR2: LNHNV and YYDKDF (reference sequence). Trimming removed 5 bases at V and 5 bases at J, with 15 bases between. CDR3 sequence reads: CATSGAGGETEAFF. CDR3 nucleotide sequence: TGTGCCACCAGCGGGGCGGGGGGCGAAACTGAAGCTTTCTTT.

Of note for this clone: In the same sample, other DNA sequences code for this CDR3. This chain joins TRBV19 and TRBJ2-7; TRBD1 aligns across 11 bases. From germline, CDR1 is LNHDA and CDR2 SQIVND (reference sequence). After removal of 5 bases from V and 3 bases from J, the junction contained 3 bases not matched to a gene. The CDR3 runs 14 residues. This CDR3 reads CASSPGTGGYEQYF. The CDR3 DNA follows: TGTGCCAGTAGTCCAGGGACAGGGGGCTACGAGCAGTACTTC. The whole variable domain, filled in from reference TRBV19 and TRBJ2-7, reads DGGITQSPKYLFRKEGQNVTLSCEQNLNHDAMYWYRQDPGQGLRLIYYSQIVNDFQKGDIAEGYSVSREKKESFPLTVTSAQKNPTAFYLCASSPGTGGYEQYFGPGTRLTVT.

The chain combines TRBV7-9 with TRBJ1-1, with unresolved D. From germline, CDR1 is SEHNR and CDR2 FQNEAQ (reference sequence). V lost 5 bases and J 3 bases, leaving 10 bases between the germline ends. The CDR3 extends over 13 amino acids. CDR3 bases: TGTGCCAGCAGCCCCCCGTGGGACACTGAAGCTTTCTTT. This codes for CASSPPWDTEAFF.

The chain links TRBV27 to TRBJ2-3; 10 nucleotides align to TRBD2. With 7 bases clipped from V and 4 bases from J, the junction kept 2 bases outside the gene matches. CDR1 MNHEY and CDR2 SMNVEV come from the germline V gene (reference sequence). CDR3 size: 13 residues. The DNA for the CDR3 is TGTGCCAGCAAGCGGGAGGGCCCAGATACGCAGTATTTT. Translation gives CASKREGPDTQYF.

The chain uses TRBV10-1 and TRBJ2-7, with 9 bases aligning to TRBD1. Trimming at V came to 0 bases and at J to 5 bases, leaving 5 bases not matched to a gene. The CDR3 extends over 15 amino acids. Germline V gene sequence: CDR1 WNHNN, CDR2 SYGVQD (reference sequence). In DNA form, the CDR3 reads TGCGCCAGCAGTGAGTCCGGGACAGGGCGCCACGAGCAGTACTTC. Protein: CASSESGTGRHEQYF.

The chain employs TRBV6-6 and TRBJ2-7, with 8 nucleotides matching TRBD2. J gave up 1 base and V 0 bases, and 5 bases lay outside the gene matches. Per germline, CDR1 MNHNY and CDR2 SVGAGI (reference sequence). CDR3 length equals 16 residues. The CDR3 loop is CASSYSGAGESYEQYF. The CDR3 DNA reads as TGTGCCAGCAGTTACTCAGGAGCGGGGGAATCCTACGAGCAGTACTTC.

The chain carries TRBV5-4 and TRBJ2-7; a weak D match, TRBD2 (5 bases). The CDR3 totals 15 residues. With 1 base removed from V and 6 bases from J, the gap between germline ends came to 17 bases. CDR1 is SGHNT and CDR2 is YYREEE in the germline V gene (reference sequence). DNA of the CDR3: TGTGCCAGCAGCTTGCCCAGCGGAATGGTCGGCGAGCAGTACTTC. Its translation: CASSLPSGMVGEQYF.

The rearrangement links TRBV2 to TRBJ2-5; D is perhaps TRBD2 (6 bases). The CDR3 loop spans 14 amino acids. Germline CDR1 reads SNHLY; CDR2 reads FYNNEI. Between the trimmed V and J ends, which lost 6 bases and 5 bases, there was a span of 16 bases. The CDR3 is CASRGGSGQETQYF. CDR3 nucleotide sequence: TGTGCCAGCAGGGGGGGATCGGGTCAGGAGACCCAGTACTTC.

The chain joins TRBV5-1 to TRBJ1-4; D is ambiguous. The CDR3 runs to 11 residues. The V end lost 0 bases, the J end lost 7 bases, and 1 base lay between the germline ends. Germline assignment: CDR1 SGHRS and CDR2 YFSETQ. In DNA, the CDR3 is TGCGCCAGCAGCTTGGGTGAAAAACTGTTTTTT. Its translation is CASSLGEKLFF.

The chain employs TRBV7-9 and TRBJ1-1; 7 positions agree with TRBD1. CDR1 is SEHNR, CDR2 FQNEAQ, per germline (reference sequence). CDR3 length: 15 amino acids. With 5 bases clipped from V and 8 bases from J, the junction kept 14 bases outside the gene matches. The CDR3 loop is CASSTLTGTLLEAFF. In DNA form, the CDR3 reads TGTGCCAGCAGCACCCTGACAGGGACCCTGTTGGAAGCTTTCTTT.

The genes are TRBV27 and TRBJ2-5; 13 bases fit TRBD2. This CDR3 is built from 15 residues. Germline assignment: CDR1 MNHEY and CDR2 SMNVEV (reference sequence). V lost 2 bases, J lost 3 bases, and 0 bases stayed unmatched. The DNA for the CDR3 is TGTGCCAGCAGTTTAACTAGCGGGAGGGAAGAGACCCAGTACTTC. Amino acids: CASSLTSGREETQYF.

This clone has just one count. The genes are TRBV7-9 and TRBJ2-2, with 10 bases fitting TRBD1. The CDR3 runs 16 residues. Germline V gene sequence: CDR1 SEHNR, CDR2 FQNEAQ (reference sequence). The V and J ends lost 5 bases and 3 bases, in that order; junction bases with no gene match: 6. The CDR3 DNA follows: TGTGCCAGCAGCGCCAGACAGGGGGCGCACACCGGGGAGCTGTTTTTT. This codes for CASSARQGAHTGELFF.

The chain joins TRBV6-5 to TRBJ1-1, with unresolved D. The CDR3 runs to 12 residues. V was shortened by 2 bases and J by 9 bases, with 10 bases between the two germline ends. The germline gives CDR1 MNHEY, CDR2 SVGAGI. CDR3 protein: CASSYTRGKAFF. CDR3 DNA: TGTGCCAGCAGTTACACACGAGGGAAAGCTTTCTTT.

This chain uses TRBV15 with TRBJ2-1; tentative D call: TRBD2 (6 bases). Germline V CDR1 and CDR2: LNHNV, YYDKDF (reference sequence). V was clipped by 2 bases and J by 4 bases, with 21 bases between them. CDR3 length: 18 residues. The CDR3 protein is CATSRSRSGEIPYNEQFF. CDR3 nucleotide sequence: TGTGCCACCAGCAGATCCCGTAGCGGAGAGATCCCGTACAATGAGCAGTTCTTC.

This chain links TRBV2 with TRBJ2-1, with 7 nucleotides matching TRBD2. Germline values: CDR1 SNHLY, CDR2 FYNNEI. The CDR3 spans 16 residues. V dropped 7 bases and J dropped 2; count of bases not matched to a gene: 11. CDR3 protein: CASNEGGPQTYNEQFF. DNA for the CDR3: TGTGCCAGCAATGAGGGAGGGCCCCAAACCTACAATGAGCAGTTCTTC. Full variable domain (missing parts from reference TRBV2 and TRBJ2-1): EPEVTQTPSHQVTQMGQEVILRCVPISNHLYFYWYRQILGQKVEFLVSFYNNEISEKSEIFDDQFSVERPDGSNFTLKIRSTKLEDSAMYFCASNEGGPQTYNEQFFGPGTRLTVL.

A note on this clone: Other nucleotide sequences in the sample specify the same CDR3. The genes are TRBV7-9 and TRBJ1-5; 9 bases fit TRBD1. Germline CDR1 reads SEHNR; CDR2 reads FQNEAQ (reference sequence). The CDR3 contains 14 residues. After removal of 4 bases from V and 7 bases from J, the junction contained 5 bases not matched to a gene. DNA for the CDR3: TGTGCCAGCAGCTCGGGACAGGGCGGCCAGCCCCAGCATTTT. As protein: CASSSGQGGQPQHF.

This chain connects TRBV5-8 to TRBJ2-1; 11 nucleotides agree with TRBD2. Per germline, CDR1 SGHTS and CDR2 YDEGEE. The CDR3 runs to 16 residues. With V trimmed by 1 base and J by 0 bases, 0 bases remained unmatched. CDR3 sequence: CASSLTSGSSYNEQFF. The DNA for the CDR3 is TGTGCCAGCAGCTTGACTAGCGGGAGCTCCTACAATGAGCAGTTCTTC.